Included here is one T cell receptor beta chain sequence, with context. Each subset's genomic DNA was shared equally among a number of immunoSEQ plates. Libraries were prepared by immunoSEQ multiplex PCR; TCRdb keeps only in-frame clonotypes and omits some of them. The sample consists of over a million clones, 70% to 80% of them appearing once. The data originate from a study of shared clonotypes between healthy human individuals. Study details: Per donor, three plates held CD4 naive cells, three held CD4 memory, two held CD8 naive and one held CD8 memory.

The donor population consisted of healthy HIV-negative adults with no recent acute infections or vaccinations. Caucasian adults residing in Nashville, Tennessee made up all the donors. Sequenced material: memory CD4+ T cells from PBMCs. Specified subset: CD45RA-negative fraction. The receptor's source is a man between 18 and 29 years old in good health. Some clones in this sample may be carry-over from other donors' samples.

CDR3 bases: TGCGCCAGCAGCCAAGGGGGGGCCAAAAACATTCAGTACTTC. Its translation: CASSQGGAKNIQYF. The chain couples TRBV4-1 to TRBJ2-4; D may correspond to TRBD1 or TRBD2 (5 bases each). In germline, CDR1 is MGHRA, CDR2 YSYEKL. V lost 1 base and J 1 base, leaving 5 bases between the germline ends. The CDR3 is made up of 14 amino acids.